At least ten counts were recorded for the clone carrying this T cell receptor (beta chain). What it recognizes is unknown. The CDR3 length is 12 residues. The V gene lost 5 bases and the J gene lost 7 bases, with 11 bases spanning the gap. The data were obtained in a study of identical twins. A universal primer site was created by template switching, with the cDNA bearing unique molecular identifiers. TCRdb re-called the 5' RACE reads with MiXCR, one entry per CDR3 protein. The sample comprises 400,000 to 550,000 distinct CDR3 sequences, roughly an eighth of which are singletons, and approximately 0.98% rests with the top ten. Overall study results and limits: Insertions were fewer in abundant cord blood beta clonotypes, whereas memory repertoires showed none of this pattern. Among beta out-of-frame sequences, excess sharing between twins appeared weaker.

The same data also went into a second study, on yellow fever vaccine responses in identical twins.

This TCR was recovered from a young woman in good health. Sequencing was done on a sample of CD4+ T cells sorted from blood. This sequence joins TRBV12-3 or TRBV12-4 and TRBJ1-2; TRBD1 might be the D (5 bases). The CDR3 DNA reads TGTGCCAGCAGTCAAGCAGGGTCTGGCTACACCTTC. Translated: CASSQAGSGYTF.